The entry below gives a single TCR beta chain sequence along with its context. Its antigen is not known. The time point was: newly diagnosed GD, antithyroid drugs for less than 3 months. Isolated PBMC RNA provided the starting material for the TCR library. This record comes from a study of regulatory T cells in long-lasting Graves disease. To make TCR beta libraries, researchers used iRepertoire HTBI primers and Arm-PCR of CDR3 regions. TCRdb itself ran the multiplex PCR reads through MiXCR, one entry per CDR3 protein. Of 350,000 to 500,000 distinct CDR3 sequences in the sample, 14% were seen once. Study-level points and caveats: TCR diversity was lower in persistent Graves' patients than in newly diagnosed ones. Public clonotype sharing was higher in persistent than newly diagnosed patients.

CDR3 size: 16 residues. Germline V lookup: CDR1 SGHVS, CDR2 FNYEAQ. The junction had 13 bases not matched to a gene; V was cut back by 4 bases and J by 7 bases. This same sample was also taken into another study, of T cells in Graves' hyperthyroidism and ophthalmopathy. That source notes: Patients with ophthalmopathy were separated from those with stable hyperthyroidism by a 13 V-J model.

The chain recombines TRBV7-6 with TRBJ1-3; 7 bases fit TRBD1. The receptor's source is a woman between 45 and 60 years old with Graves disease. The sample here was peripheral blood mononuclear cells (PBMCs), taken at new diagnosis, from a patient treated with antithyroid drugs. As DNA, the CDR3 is TGTGCCAGCAGCTCATTGGGGCGACAGGGTACGAACACCATATATTTT. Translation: CASSSLGRQGTNTIYF.